The 16 T cell receptor beta chains in this list originate from one sample, sequenced in a study of response to subunit inactivated influenza vaccine. Via MiXCR, TCRdb re-called the RT-PCR reads, giving one row per CDR3 protein. Of a few hundred thousand distinct CDR3 sequences in the sample, around 15% are singletons; the top ten hold around 10%. The sample here was PBMCs from blood, taken approximately 12 days after vaccination. The source of these receptors is a man between 45 and 60 years old who received an inactivated influenza vaccine.

The chain uses TRBV7-2 and TRBJ2-2; possibly TRBD1 for D (6 bases). CDR3 length: 14 residues. Germline CDR1 SGHTA, CDR2 FQGNSA. Trimming took off 3 bases at V and 4 bases at J, with 9 bases between the two ends. CDR3: CASSFTGITGELFF. CDR3 in DNA: TGTGCCAGCAGCTTCACAGGGATCACCGGGGAGCTGTTTTTT.

This clonotype was counted many times. The V gene is TRBV5-1, the J gene TRBJ1-1; D is unclear. Trimming removed 4 bases at V and 3 bases at J, with 16 bases between. Germline V gene sequence: CDR1 SGHRS, CDR2 YFSETQ. The CDR3 consists of 15 residues. The CDR3 coding sequence is TGCGCCAGCAGCCCTGATGTGGTAAGGGACACTGAAGCTTTCTTT. This translates into CASSPDVVRDTEAFF. Variable domain in full (rest from reference TRBV5-1 and TRBJ1-1): KAGVTQTPRYLIKTRGQQVTLSCSPISGHRSVSWYQQTPGQGLQFLFEYFSETQRNKGNFPGRFSGRQFSNSRSEMNVSTLELGDSALYLCASSPDVVRDTEAFFGQGTRLTVV.

The rearrangement links TRBV28 to TRBJ2-6; 9 nucleotides agree with TRBD2. J was trimmed by 2 bases and V by 5 bases; bases with no gene match: 4. The CDR3 sequence is 16 residues long. The germline CDR1 and CDR2 sequences are MDHEN and SYDVKM. The DNA for the CDR3 is TGTGCCAGCAGTCCGGCGGGGGGGGCTGGGGCCAACGTCCTGACTTTC. It is translated as CASSPAGGAGANVLTF.

This rearrangement joins TRBV7-9 to TRBJ1-1, with TRBD1 matching 7 bases. The CDR3 contains 14 residues. The V gene end was trimmed by 5 bases and the J gene end by 5 bases; junction bases not matched to a gene: 8. Per the germline V gene, CDR1 is SEHNR and CDR2 is FQNEAQ (reference sequence). CDR3 region: CASSEGATVTEAFF. DNA of the CDR3: TGTGCCAGCAGCGAGGGGGCGACTGTGACTGAAGCTTTCTTT.

This clonotype appeared a few times. The chain combines TRBV27 with TRBJ2-7, with TRBD2 identical over 9 bases. CDR1 and CDR2 (germline): MNHEY, SMNVEV (reference sequence). The CDR3 covers 15 residues. V shed 2 bases and J 4 bases; nucleotides not matched to a gene: 6. CDR3 in amino acids: CASSLRPSGTYEQYF. CDR3 sequence (DNA): TGTGCCAGCAGTTTACGGCCTAGCGGGACTTACGAGCAGTACTTC.

CDR3 protein: CASSPLGSGSTDTQYF. The CDR3 nucleotides read TGTGCCAGCAGCCCCTTGGGTAGCGGGAGCACAGATACGCAGTATTTT. The chain couples TRBV7-3 to TRBJ2-3, with 7 bases aligning to TRBD2. CDR1 and CDR2 (germline): SGHTA, FQGTGA. The ends lost 5 bases at V and 0 bases at J; junction bases unmatched: 8. The CDR3 contains 16 residues.

The rearrangement links TRBV5-5 to TRBJ1-2, with a possible D match to TRBD1 (5 bases). The CDR3 runs to 14 residues. The V gene's germline CDR1 is SGHKS and CDR2 YYEKEE (reference sequence). The V gene lost 0 bases and the J gene lost 4 bases, with 10 bases spanning the gap. The CDR3 DNA is TGTGCCAGCAGCTTGGAAACAGGAGCCTATGGCTACACCTTC. Its protein product is CASSLETGAYGYTF.

V usage is TRBV2 and J usage is TRBJ2-4; D may be TRBD1 or TRBD2 (6 bases each). The germline V and J ends were trimmed by 6 bases and 12 bases, with 21 bases remaining between them. The CDR3 runs 14 residues. Germline V CDR1 and CDR2: SNHLY, FYNNEI. The CDR3 nucleotides are TGTGCCAGCAGAGGGGGAGGAGGTGTGTCGGCTCAGTACTTC. As protein: CASRGGGGVSAQYF.

This clonotype was found a few times. The chain couples TRBV25-1 to TRBJ2-7; 10 nucleotides agree with TRBD1. Germline CDR1 is MGHDK and CDR2 is SYGVNS. The CDR3 has 15 residues. V gave up 6 bases and J gave up 3 bases; unmatched junction bases: 8. CDR3 region: CASSDSGQGIYEQYF. CDR3 sequence (DNA): TGTGCCAGCAGCGATTCGGGACAGGGGATCTACGAGCAGTACTTC.

The chain recombines TRBV10-3 with TRBJ2-3; TRBD1 might be the D (5 bases). The CDR3 totals 16 residues. Looked up from germline, CDR1 is ENHRY and CDR2 is SYGVKD. With 2 bases removed from V and 0 bases from J, the gap between germline ends came to 12 bases. CDR3 nucleotide sequence: TGTGCCATCAGTGAGGCTACAGGTCACAGCACAGATACGCAGTATTTT. It is translated as CAISEATGHSTDTQYF.

Notes on this clonotype: At one boundary the junction diverges from the germline segment, which might be a read error. This rearrangement joins TRBV5-1 to TRBJ2-1, with TRBD1 identical over 8 bases. Looked up from germline, CDR1 is SGHRS and CDR2 is YFSETQ. The CDR3 consists of 15 residues. This chain's CDR3 is CASNLGQASYTEQFF. The CDR3 DNA is TGCGCCAGCAATCTGGGACAGGCGTCCTACACTGAGCAGTTCTTC.

The V gene is TRBV20-1, the J gene TRBJ1-5; D not resolved. CDR1 and CDR2 from the germline V gene are DFQATT and SNEGSKA (reference sequence). With 7 bases removed from V and 9 bases from J, the gap between germline ends came to 19 bases. There are 13 residues in the CDR3. CDR3 DNA: TGCAGTGTCCAAGGAGGTCCCAGGTCGCCCCAGCATTTT. Protein product: CSVQGGPRSPQHF.

Ten or more counts support this clonotype. This rearrangement joins TRBV7-9 to TRBJ1-2, with 7 bases aligning to TRBD1. The CDR3 has 13 amino acids. V gave up 5 bases and J gave up 6 bases; unmatched junction bases: 6. Per germline, CDR1 SEHNR and CDR2 FQNEAQ (reference sequence). The CDR3 loop is CASSRQGPDGYTF. The DNA of the CDR3 is TGTGCCAGCAGCCGACAGGGTCCCGATGGCTACACCTTC.

The chain uses TRBV6-2 or TRBV6-3 and TRBJ2-5, with D possibly TRBD1 on 5 matching bases. The V end was cut by 0 bases, the J end by 2 bases, with 25 bases between. The CDR3 consists of 20 residues. Germline assignment: CDR1 MNHEY and CDR2 SVGEGT. For the CDR3, the DNA is TGTGCCAGCAGTTACTCCAGGCGATCAGGGCGACCCCGTCGGCAAGAGACCCAGTACTTC. Its translation: CASSYSRRSGRPRRQETQYF.

At least ten counts were recorded for this clonotype. CDR3 sequence: CASSPREAQGSQYF. In DNA, the CDR3 is TGTGCCAGCTCACCCCGGGAGGCCCAGGGGTCCCAGTACTTC. The chain carries TRBV18 and TRBJ2-5; D is possibly TRBD2 (7 bases). Germline V gives CDR1 KGHSH, CDR2 LQKENI. V lost 3 bases, J lost 9 bases, and 17 bases lay in between. The CDR3 length is 14 residues.

The J gene is TRBJ1-5, the V gene TRBV28; 7 bases fit TRBD1. The CDR3 is 15 residues long. Trimming at V came to 5 bases and at J to 6 bases, leaving 10 bases not matched to a gene. Germline V CDR1 and CDR2: MDHEN, SYDVKM. For the CDR3, the DNA is TGTGCCAGCAGTCGGACAGGTGTGCGCGGTCAGCCCCAGCATTTT. Its protein is CASSRTGVRGQPQHF.